The 19 T cell receptor beta chains given below trace back to one sample, sequenced in a study of T-cell memory formation after mild COVID-19 (dated by TCRdb to the early 2020s). The method was 5' RACE. Sequencing was carried out with an Illumina NovaSeq 6000. TCRdb itself trimmed the public reads at Q25 with fastp, ran MiXCR and retained productive beta chains. One record per CDR3 amino acid sequence lists the most common genes and DNA. The sample contains about 350,000 distinct CDR3 sequences, approximately 15% of them found a single time. Clones ranked in the top ten supply roughly 22% of the sample. Sequenced: PBMCs or a T cell subset sorted from them (not recorded which). The origin of the receptors is a man younger than 30 who had mild COVID-19 (a few samples of this study predate the infection). The sample titles of this study are shuffled in the database, so cell type and time point are left out; the donor was told from shared clones.

This clonotype was found many times. V usage is TRBV7-2 and J usage is TRBJ2-1; 10 nucleotides line up with TRBD2. The CDR3 is made up of 17 amino acids. The germline CDR1 and CDR2 sequences are SGHTA and FQGNSA. Trimming removed 3 bases from V and 7 bases from J; junction bases left unmatched: 12. The CDR3 sequence: CASSFLVAGGRSNEQFF. The DNA of the CDR3 is TGTGCCAGCAGCTTTCTTGTAGCGGGGGGCCGCTCAAATGAGCAGTTCTTC.

This clonotype was detected many times. V usage is TRBV20-1 and J usage is TRBJ2-5; 13 nucleotides align to TRBD2. Germline V gives CDR1 DFQATT, CDR2 SNEGSKA (reference sequence). The CDR3 extends over 16 amino acids. Losses at the gene ends were 0 bases for V and 4 bases for J; bases not matched to a gene: 5. CDR3 sequence reads: CSARDWTSGGGETQYF. DNA for the CDR3: TGCAGTGCTAGAGATTGGACTAGCGGGGGAGGAGAGACCCAGTACTTC.

This clonotype came up a few times. The chain joins TRBV27 to TRBJ2-1; 8 nucleotides agree with TRBD2. Germline V CDR1 and CDR2: MNHEY, SMNVEV (reference sequence). The trim removed 2 bases at V and 10 bases at J, leaving 7 bases unmatched. CDR3 length: 14 amino acids. The DNA for the CDR3 is TGTGCCAGCAGTTTAATGGGACTAGTAAGGGAGCAGTTCTTC. Protein sequence: CASSLMGLVREQFF.

The table lists this clonotype with a few counts. This sequence joins TRBV3-1 and TRBJ1-6, with D possibly TRBD1 on 6 matching bases. CDR3 length equals 13 residues. Trimming took 1 base from V and 14 from J, leaving 12 bases between them. Germline lookup yields CDR1 LGHDT and CDR2 YNNKEL (reference sequence). The CDR3 nucleotides are TGTGCCAGCAGCCAAGGGGACACCCGGTCCCTCCACTTT. This codes for CASSQGDTRSLHF.

J is TRBJ2-7 and V is TRBV2, with 7 bases aligning to TRBD1. Germline CDR1 reads SNHLY; CDR2 reads FYNNEI. Unmatched junction bases numbered 6, after V lost 5 bases and J lost 2 bases. The CDR3 has 14 residues. In DNA, the CDR3 is TGTGCCAGCAGTCTCCGGGACAGAGCCTACGAGCAGTACTTC. Translating gives CASSLRDRAYEQYF.

This clonotype was counted a few times. V usage is TRBV5-1 and J usage is TRBJ2-5; a weak D match, TRBD2 (6 bases). The CDR3 extends over 13 amino acids. CDR1 is SGHRS and CDR2 is YFSETQ in the germline V gene. The V end lost 4 bases, the J end lost 5 bases, and 12 bases lay between the germline ends. CDR3 amino acids: CASSAGAGETQYF. The CDR3 coding sequence is TGCGCCAGCAGCGCCGGGGCGGGGGAGACCCAGTACTTC.

This clonotype has more than one count but fewer than ten. V is TRBV7-2 and J is TRBJ2-6; D is uncertain. CDR1 is SGHTA and CDR2 is FQGNSA in the germline V gene. The CDR3 consists of 18 residues. V was trimmed by 6 bases and J by 1 base, leaving 19 bases between them. The CDR3 loop reads CASRTRPPSTSGANVLTF. CDR3 sequence (DNA): TGTGCCAGCAGAACCCGTCCTCCTAGTACGTCTGGGGCCAACGTCCTGACTTTC.

This clonotype was detected many times. The rearrangement links TRBV6-1 to TRBJ1-2; 8 positions match TRBD1. V lost 5 bases, J lost 5 bases, and 7 bases stayed unmatched. The CDR3 is 14 amino acids. Germline loops: CDR1 MNHNS, CDR2 SASEGT. CDR3 sequence: CASSSGTGDYGYTF. In DNA, the CDR3 is TGTGCCAGCAGTTCCGGGACAGGTGATTATGGCTACACCTTC.

The rearrangement joins TRBV12-3 or TRBV12-4 to TRBJ1-1, with 7 bases identical to TRBD1. The V gene end was trimmed by 0 bases and the J gene end by 5 bases; junction bases not matched to a gene: 9. The CDR3 is 16 residues long. The CDR3 coding sequence is TGTGCCAGCAGTTTAGCGCATGGGCAGGGGGTTACTGAAGCTTTCTTT. It is translated as CASSLAHGQGVTEAFF.

The CDR3: CASSLGRGEDTQYF. The DNA of the CDR3 is TGTGCCAGCAGCCTTGGTCGGGGGGAAGATACGCAGTATTTT. The chain combines TRBV4-2 with TRBJ2-3; TRBD2 agrees at 7 bases. CDR1 and CDR2 (germline): LGHNA, YNFKEQ. J was trimmed by 5 bases and V by 4 bases; bases with no gene match: 6. The CDR3 consists of 14 residues.

V and J are TRBV15 and TRBJ2-5, with 9 bases identical to TRBD1. CDR1 and CDR2 (germline): LNHNV, YYDKDF (reference sequence). V dropped 0 bases and J dropped 4; count of bases not matched to a gene: 3. CDR3 length: 15 residues. CDR3 coding DNA: TGTGCCACCAGCAGAGACCGACAGGGGGGAGAGACCCAGTACTTC. As protein: CATSRDRQGGETQYF. Together with reference TRBV15 and TRBJ2-5, the CDR3 gives the full variable domain: DAMVIQNPRYQVTQFGKPVTLSCSQTLNHNVMYWYQQKSSQAPKLLFHYYDKDFNNEADTPDNFQSRRPNTSFCFLDIRSPGLGDTAMYLCATSRDRQGGETQYFGPGTRLLVL.

This rearrangement joins TRBV5-1 to TRBJ1-4; D uncertain. Germline V gene data show CDR1 as SGHRS and CDR2 as YFSETQ. The CDR3 spans 13 residues. The ends were cut back, 4 bases at V and 5 bases at J, with 9 bases in the middle. Here the CDR3 DNA reads TGCGCCAGCAGCAAGGCCGTGAATGAAAAACTGTTTTTT. This sequence encodes CASSKAVNEKLFF.

This clonotype was seen only a few times. J is TRBJ2-3 and V is TRBV29-1; D gene ambiguous. V was cut by 7 bases and J by 4 bases, with 15 bases left in between. The CDR3 contains 13 residues. CDR1 and CDR2 (germline): SQVTM, ANQGSEA. The CDR3 coding sequence is TGCAGCGCCGACCTGCATGAGGCAGATACGCAGTATTTT. Translating it yields CSADLHEADTQYF.

The chain joins TRBV11-2 to TRBJ2-1; 8 bases are shared with TRBD2. CDR1 is SGHAT and CDR2 is FQNNGV in the germline V gene. J gave up 3 bases and V 4 bases, and 17 bases lay outside the gene matches. The length of the CDR3 is 19 residues. This CDR3 is CASSSSFGSGTHIYNEQFF. The CDR3 DNA is TGTGCCAGCAGCTCTTCTTTTGGTAGCGGGACACACATCTACAATGAGCAGTTCTTC.

CDR3 sequence: CASSPRRPGTGTNTEAFF. CDR3 sequence (DNA): TGTGCCAGCAGCCCGCGACGTCCCGGGACAGGGACGAACACTGAAGCTTTCTTT. V gene TRBV7-9 combines with J gene TRBJ1-1; 9 bases are a match to TRBD1. The CDR3 consists of 18 residues. Trimming took 5 bases from V and 1 from J; bases not matched to a gene: 14. CDR1 is SEHNR and CDR2 is FQNEAQ in the germline V gene (reference sequence). Full variable domain (outside the CDR3, taken from reference TRBV7-9 and TRBJ1-1): DTGVSQNPRHKITKRGQNVTFRCDPISEHNRLYWYRQTLGQGPEFLTYFQNEAQLEKSRLLSDRFSAERPKGSFSTLEIQRTEQGDSAMYLCASSPRRPGTGTNTEAFFGQGTRLTVV.

This clonotype occurred a few times. The CDR3 nucleotides read TGTGCCAGCAGCGTAACAGGGGCCGACGAGCAGTACTTC. Its protein product is CASSVTGADEQYF. The J gene is TRBJ2-7, the V gene TRBV11-1; TRBD1 aligns across 7 bases. This CDR3 comprises 13 residues. CDR1 and CDR2 from the germline V gene are SGHAT and FQDESV (reference sequence). Unmatched junction bases numbered 6, after V lost 5 bases and J lost 5 bases.

The chain combines TRBV5-1 with TRBJ2-7, with 10 bases aligning to TRBD1. CDR3 length: 15 amino acids. CDR1 and CDR2 from the germline V gene are SGHRS and YFSETQ. V gave up 6 bases and J gave up 5 bases; unmatched junction bases: 11. The CDR3 is CASNPEGQGFHEQYF. DNA of the CDR3: TGCGCCAGCAATCCAGAGGGACAGGGGTTCCACGAGCAGTACTTC. Combining the CDR3 with reference TRBV5-1 and TRBJ2-7 gives the whole variable domain KAGVTQTPRYLIKTRGQQVTLSCSPISGHRSVSWYQQTPGQGLQFLFEYFSETQRNKGNFPGRFSGRQFSNSRSEMNVSTLELGDSALYLCASNPEGQGFHEQYFGPGTRLTVT.

The V gene is TRBV5-1, the J gene TRBJ2-5; 12 bases are shared with TRBD2. Germline CDR1 is SGHRS and CDR2 is YFSETQ. The CDR3 has 16 amino acids. After removal of 3 bases from V and 1 base from J, the junction contained 4 bases not matched to a gene. The CDR3 here is CASSSGLAGFQETQYF. The CDR3 DNA reads as TGCGCCAGCAGCTCGGGACTAGCGGGCTTCCAAGAGACCCAGTACTTC. Full variable domain (outside the CDR3, taken from reference TRBV5-1 and TRBJ2-5): KAGVTQTPRYLIKTRGQQVTLSCSPISGHRSVSWYQQTPGQGLQFLFEYFSETQRNKGNFPGRFSGRQFSNSRSEMNVSTLELGDSALYLCASSSGLAGFQETQYFGPGTRLLVL.

This chain uses TRBV11-2 with TRBJ2-1, with TRBD1 identical over 10 bases. J gave up 7 bases and V 6 bases, and 12 bases lay outside the gene matches. This CDR3 has 16 amino acids. Germline lookup yields CDR1 SGHAT and CDR2 FQNNGV. This chain's CDR3 is CASRRRQGATTNEQFF. DNA for the CDR3: TGTGCCAGCAGGCGCCGACAGGGGGCAACCACAAATGAGCAGTTCTTC.